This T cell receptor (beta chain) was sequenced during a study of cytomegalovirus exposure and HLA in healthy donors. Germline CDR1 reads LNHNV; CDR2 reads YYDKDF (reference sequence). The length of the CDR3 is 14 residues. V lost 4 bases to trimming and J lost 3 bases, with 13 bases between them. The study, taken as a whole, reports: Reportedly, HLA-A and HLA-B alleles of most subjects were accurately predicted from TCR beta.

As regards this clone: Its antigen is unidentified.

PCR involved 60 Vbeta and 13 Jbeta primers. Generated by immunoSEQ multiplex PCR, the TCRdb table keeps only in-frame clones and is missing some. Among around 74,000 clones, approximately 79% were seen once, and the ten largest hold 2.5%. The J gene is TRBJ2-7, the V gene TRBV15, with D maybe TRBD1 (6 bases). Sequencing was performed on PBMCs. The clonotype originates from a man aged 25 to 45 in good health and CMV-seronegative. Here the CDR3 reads CATSKGRQVYEQYF. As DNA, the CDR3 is TGTGCCACCAGCAAAGGGAGACAGGTCTACGAGCAGTACTTC.